This paragraph covers one T cell receptor (beta chain) sequence. Antigen specificity is unknown. This sample was included in a study of glioma-infiltrating T cells. Study context: Presurgical dexamethasone in glioma patients lasted six or fewer days. Blood libraries targeted roughly 4- to 10-fold coverage of roughly 1 million T cells. General study findings and limits: Patients with low tissue-blood divergence carried a signature set of shared blood CDR3 motifs.

The CDR3 is 14 residues long. CDR1 and CDR2 from the germline V gene are SGHTA and FQGNSA. Trimming shortened V by 5 bases and J by 0 bases, and 8 bases separated the two germline ends. Amplification of TCR alpha and beta CDR3 regions from RNA used iRepertoire nested multiplex PCR. TCRdb redid the calling of the multiplex PCR reads with MiXCR, one entry per CDR3 protein. This sample has around 390,000 distinct CDR3 sequences, with around 45% found just once. The sequencing sample was made of glioma tissue, nonneoplastic brain tissue, or PBMCs (not recorded which). The receptor was isolated from a human donor with low-grade glioma or glioblastoma, undergoing nonglioma brain surgery, or in good health (not recorded which). The chain links TRBV7-2 to TRBJ1-5, with D possibly being TRBD1 (5 bases). In DNA form, the CDR3 reads TGTGCCAGCAGCGACGGACATAGCAATCAGCCCCAGCATTTT. Translating gives CASSDGHSNQPQHF.